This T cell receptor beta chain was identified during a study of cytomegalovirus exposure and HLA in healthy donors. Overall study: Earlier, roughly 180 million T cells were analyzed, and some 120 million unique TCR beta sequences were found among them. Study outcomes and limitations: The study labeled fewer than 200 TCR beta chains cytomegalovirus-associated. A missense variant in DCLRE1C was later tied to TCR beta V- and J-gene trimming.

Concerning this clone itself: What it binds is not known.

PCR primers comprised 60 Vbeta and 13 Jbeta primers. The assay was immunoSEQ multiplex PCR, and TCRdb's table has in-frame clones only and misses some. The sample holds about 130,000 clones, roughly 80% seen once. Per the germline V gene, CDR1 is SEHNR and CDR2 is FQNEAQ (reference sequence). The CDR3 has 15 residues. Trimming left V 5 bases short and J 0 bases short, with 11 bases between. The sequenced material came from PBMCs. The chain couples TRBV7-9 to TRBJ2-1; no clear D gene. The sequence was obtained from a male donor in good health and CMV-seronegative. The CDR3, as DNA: TGTGCCAGCAGCGGCAGCGAAAGCTCCTACAATGAGCAGTTCTTC. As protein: CASSGSESSYNEQFF. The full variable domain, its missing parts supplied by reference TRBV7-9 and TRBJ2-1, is DTGVSQNPRHKITKRGQNVTFRCDPISEHNRLYWYRQTLGQGPEFLTYFQNEAQLEKSRLLSDRFSAERPKGSFSTLEIQRTEQGDSAMYLCASSGSESSYNEQFFGPGTRLTVL.